Following are 8 T cell receptor beta chains from one sample sequenced in a study of T cell changes during pregnancy in multiple sclerosis (dated by TCRdb to the late 2010s). Library construction relied on the immunoSEQ multiplex PCR assay. The immuneACCESS repertoire file appears here via TCRdb, limited to in-frame rearrangements. These files lack a portion of the clones; in checked studies, under half of the deficit traces to unresolved V genes, and the cause of the others is not known. This sample lists 50,000 to 75,000 clones; 91% were detected once. About 2.2% of the sample is in the top ten clones. The sequencing used peripheral blood, collected in the third trimester of pregnancy. Receptors originate from a female donor in good health, enrolled as a control in a pregnancy study.

The chain uses TRBV6-5 and TRBJ2-5, with D possibly matching TRBD2 (6 bases). Trimming took 0 bases from V and 5 from J, leaving 10 bases between them. This CDR3 contains 14 residues. The germline V gene has CDR1 MNHEY and CDR2 SVGAGI. CDR3 loop: CASSYSGGRETQYF. CDR3 nucleotide sequence: TGTGCCAGCAGTTACTCGGGGGGTCGGGAGACCCAGTACTTC.

The genes are TRBV2 and TRBJ1-2; the match to TRBD1 covers 7 bases. Germline V gives CDR1 SNHLY, CDR2 FYNNEI. The trim removed 0 bases at V and 4 bases at J, leaving 8 bases unmatched. The CDR3 extends over 16 amino acids. The CDR3 region has the DNA TGTGCCAGCAGTGAAGCCCGGACAGGAGGACGCTATGGCTACACCTTC. Its translation is CASSEARTGGRYGYTF.

The V and J genes are TRBV7-6 and TRBJ2-2; 16 bases match TRBD2. The V gene's germline CDR1 is SGHVS and CDR2 FNYEAQ. The CDR3 is 19 amino acids. With 4 bases clipped from V and 6 bases from J, the junction kept 11 bases outside the gene matches. CDR3 bases: TGTGCCAGCAGCTCGCCCCTCGGGACTAGCGGGAGGGCCTCCGGGGAGCTGTTTTTT. This gives the protein CASSSPLGTSGRASGELFF.

This clone was seen just once. This chain links TRBV6-1 with TRBJ2-1; D call uncertain. Between the trimmed V and J ends, which lost 5 bases and 0 bases, there was a span of 11 bases. The CDR3 has 15 residues. CDR1 and CDR2 (germline): MNHNS, SASEGT. The DNA of the CDR3 is TGTGCCAGCAGTTCTTACACCAGCTCCTACAATGAGCAGTTCTTC. This sequence encodes CASSSYTSSYNEQFF.

This clone has more than one count but fewer than ten. The J gene is TRBJ2-7, the V gene TRBV5-1; a weak D match, TRBD1 (5 bases). CDR1 and CDR2 from the germline V gene are SGHRS and YFSETQ. V shed 1 base and J shed 5 bases, with 16 bases lying between them. The CDR3 runs 15 residues. CDR3 sequence: CASSLSPGKSNEQYF. CDR3 in DNA: TGCGCCAGCAGCTTGAGCCCAGGGAAGTCGAACGAGCAGTACTTC.

This rearrangement joins TRBV10-3 to TRBJ1-1; unclear D gene. V was trimmed by 10 bases and J by 4 bases, leaving 10 bases between them. The CDR3 is 11 residues long. Germline-derived CDR1 and CDR2 are ENHRY and SYGVKD. The DNA for the CDR3 is TGTGCCAACGGCCCGGGCACTGAAGCTTTCTTT. It translates to CANGPGTEAFF.

V and J are TRBV19 and TRBJ1-2; 8 nucleotides align to TRBD1. CDR3 length: 14 residues. The ends lost 8 bases at V and 4 bases at J; junction bases unmatched: 9. CDR1 is LNHDA and CDR2 is SQIVND in the germline V gene (reference sequence). The CDR3 is CASDDSGTGYGYTF. CDR3 coding DNA: TGTGCCAGTGATGATTCAGGGACAGGCTATGGCTACACCTTC.

This clone came up once. V is TRBV7-9 and J is TRBJ2-1; no clear D gene. The CDR3 totals 14 residues. Trimming cost V 3 bases and J 2 bases, with 8 bases left between them. The germline V gene has CDR1 SEHNR and CDR2 FQNEAQ (reference sequence). For the CDR3, the DNA is TGTGCCAGCAGCTTTAACAGAGCCTACAATGAGCAGTTCTTC. Amino acid sequence: CASSFNRAYNEQFF.